This T cell receptor (beta chain) was retrieved from a study of T cells in tumors after PD-1 blockade. Overall study: Patients received pembrolizumab 200 mg every 3 weeks or cemiplimab 350 mg every 2 weeks.

TCRdb's table, derived via immunoSEQ multiplex PCR, lists solely in-frame clones and lacks some. The table lists more than 45,000 clones, more than 60% of them singletons. Study-wide results and limits: Some novel exhausted tumor clones appeared in pre-treatment blood, suggesting peripheral recruitment.

Between the trimmed V and J ends, which lost 7 bases and 2 bases, there was a span of 11 bases. This CDR3 spans 13 amino acids. Germline V lookup: CDR1 SNHLY, CDR2 FYNNEI. Genomic DNA template from tumor biopsies or peripheral blood, about 600 ng to 6,500 ng input. In regard to this clone: The antigen is unknown.

Sequenced here: PBMCs, sampled before anti-PD-1 therapy. This receptor was identified in a human donor with advanced basal cell or squamous cell carcinoma (not recorded which). V and J are TRBV2 and TRBJ2-5; D is possibly TRBD2 (6 bases). For the CDR3, the DNA is TGTGCCAGCACTGCGGGACTGCAAGAGACCCAGTACTTC. It specifies CASTAGLQETQYF.